Sequencing of this T cell receptor (beta chain) was carried out in a study of T cell responses to AZD1222 COVID-19 vaccine. Broader study findings: Following two doses of AZD1222, Spike-specific TCR breadth and depth rose.

V lost 6 bases to trimming and J lost 1 base, with 10 bases between them. CDR1 is SGHRS, CDR2 YFSETQ, per germline. The CDR3 spans 14 residues. Details on this clone: Its target is unknown.

Generated by immunoSEQ multiplex PCR, the TCRdb table keeps only in-frame clones and is missing some. The table shows approximately 110,000 clones, with 88% occurring only once. This specimen consisted of peripheral blood, obtained on day 0 of AZD1222 vaccination. The genes are TRBV5-1 and TRBJ2-2; D unclear. The TCR sequence derives from an adult in good health. CDR3 protein: CASTLWGNTGELFF. CDR3 nucleotides: TGCGCCAGCACTCTTTGGGGGAACACCGGGGAGCTGTTTTTT.